This record concerns one T cell receptor beta chain sequence. Deep level was the assay's run setting. Only in-frame clones appear in the TCRdb table, and some are missing; sequencing was by immunoSEQ multiplex PCR. The repertoire holds approximately 2,300,000 clones, with about nine tenths as singletons. The data stem from a study of shared clonotypes between healthy human individuals. CD45RA+ naive and CD45RA-negative memory subsets were separated from CD4+ cells. CDR1 is SGHRS and CDR2 is YFSETQ in the germline V gene. Trimming pared 3 bases from V and 1 base from J, leaving 11 bases between. The CDR3 runs to 15 residues.

What was sequenced was naive CD4+ T cells from PBMCs. Subset described: CD45RA+ positively selected. The receptor's source is a man between 18 and 29 years old in good health. Some clones in this sample may be carry-over from other donors' samples. The chain combines TRBV5-1 with TRBJ2-1; no clear D gene. The CDR3: CASSSDSLSYNEQFF. The CDR3 coding sequence is TGCGCCAGCAGCTCCGACTCCCTGTCCTACAATGAGCAGTTCTTC.